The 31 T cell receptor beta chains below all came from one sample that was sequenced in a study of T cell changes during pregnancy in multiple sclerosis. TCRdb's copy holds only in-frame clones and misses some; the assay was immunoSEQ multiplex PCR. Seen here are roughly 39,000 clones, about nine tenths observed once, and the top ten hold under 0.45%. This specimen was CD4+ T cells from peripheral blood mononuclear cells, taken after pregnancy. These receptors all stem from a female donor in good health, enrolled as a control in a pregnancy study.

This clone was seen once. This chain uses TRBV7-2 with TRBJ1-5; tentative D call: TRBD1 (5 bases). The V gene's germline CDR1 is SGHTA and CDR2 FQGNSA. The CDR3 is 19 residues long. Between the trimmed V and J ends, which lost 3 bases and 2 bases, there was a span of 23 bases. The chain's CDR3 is CASSFDKPGFRFGNQPQHF. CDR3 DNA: TGTGCCAGCAGCTTCGACAAACCAGGGTTCAGGTTTGGCAATCAGCCCCAGCATTTT.

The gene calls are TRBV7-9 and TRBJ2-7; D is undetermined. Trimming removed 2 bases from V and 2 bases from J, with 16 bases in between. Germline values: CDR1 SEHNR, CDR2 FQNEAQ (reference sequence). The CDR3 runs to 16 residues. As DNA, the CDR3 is TGTGCCAGCAGCTTAACGGTCGGTTACCCCACCTACGAGCAGTACTTC. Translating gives CASSLTVGYPTYEQYF.

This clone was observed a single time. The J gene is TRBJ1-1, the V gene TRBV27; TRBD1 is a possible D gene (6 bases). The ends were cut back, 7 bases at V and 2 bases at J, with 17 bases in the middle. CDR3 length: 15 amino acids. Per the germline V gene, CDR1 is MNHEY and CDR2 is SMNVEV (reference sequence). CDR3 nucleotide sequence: TGTGCCAGCACTCCGCCTGACAGGCCCAACACTGAAGCTTTCTTT. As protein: CASTPPDRPNTEAFF.

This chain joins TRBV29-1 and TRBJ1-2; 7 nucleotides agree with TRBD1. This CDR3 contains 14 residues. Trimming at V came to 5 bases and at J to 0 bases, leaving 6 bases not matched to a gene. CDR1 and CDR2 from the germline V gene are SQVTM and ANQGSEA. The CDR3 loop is CSVIRQGSNYGYTF. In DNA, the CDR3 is TGCAGCGTTATAAGACAGGGTTCTAACTATGGCTACACCTTC.

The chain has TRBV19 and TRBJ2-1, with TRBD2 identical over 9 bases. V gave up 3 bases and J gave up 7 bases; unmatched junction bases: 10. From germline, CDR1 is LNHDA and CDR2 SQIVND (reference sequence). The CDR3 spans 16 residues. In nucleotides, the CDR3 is TGTGCCAGTAGTATTCCGACTAGCGGTGGGTCAAATGAGCAGTTCTTC. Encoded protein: CASSIPTSGGSNEQFF.

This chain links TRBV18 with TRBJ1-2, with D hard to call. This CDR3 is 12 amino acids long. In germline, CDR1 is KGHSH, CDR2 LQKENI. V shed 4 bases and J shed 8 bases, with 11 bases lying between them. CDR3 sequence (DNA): TGTGCCAGCTCACTGCCGACGGGAGGCTACACCTTC. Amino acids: CASSLPTGGYTF.

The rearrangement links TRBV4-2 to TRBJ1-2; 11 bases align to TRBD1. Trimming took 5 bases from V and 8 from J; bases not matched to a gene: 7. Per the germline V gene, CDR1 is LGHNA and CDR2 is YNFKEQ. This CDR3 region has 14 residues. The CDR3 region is CASSKDRGLGGYTF. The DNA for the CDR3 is TGTGCCAGCAGCAAGGACAGGGGGCTAGGGGGCTACACCTTC.

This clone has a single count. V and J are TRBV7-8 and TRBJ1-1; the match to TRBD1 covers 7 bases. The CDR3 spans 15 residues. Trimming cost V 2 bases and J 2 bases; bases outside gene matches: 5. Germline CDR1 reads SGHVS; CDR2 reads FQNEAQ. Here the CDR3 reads CASSLQTGYNTEAFF. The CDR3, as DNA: TGTGCCAGCAGCTTACAGACAGGGTATAACACTGAAGCTTTCTTT.

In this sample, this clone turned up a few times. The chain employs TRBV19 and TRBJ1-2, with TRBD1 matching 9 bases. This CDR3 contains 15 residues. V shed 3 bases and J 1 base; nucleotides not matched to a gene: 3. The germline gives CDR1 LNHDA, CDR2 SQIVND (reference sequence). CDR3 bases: TGTGCCAGTAGTATCGGGACAGGGCTTAACTATGGCTACACCTTC. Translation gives CASSIGTGLNYGYTF.

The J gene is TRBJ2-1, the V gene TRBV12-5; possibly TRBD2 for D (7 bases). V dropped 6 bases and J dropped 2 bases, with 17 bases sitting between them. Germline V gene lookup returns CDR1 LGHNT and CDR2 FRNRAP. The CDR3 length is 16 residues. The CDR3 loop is CASGGGQGKAYNEQFF. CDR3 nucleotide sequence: TGTGCTAGTGGGGGGGGGCAGGGGAAGGCCTACAATGAGCAGTTCTTC.

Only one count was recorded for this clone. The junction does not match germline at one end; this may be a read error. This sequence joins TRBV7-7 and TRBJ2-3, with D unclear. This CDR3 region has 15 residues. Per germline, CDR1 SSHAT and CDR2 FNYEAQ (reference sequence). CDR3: CASSPTPASTDTQYF. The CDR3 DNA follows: TGTGCTAGCAGCCCAACACCCGCTAGCACAGATACGCAGTATTTT.

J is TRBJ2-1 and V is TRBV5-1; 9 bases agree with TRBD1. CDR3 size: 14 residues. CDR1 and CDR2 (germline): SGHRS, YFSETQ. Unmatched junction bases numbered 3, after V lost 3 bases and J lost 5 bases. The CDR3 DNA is TGCGCCAGCAGCTCGGGACAGGGTAACAATGAGCAGTTCTTC. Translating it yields CASSSGQGNNEQFF.

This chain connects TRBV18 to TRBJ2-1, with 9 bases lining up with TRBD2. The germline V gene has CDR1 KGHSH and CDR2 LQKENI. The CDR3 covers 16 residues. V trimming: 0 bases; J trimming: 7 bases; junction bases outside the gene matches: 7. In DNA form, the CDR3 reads TGTGCCAGCTCACCACCGATTAGCGGGGGATTTAATGAGCAGTTCTTC. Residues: CASSPPISGGFNEQFF.

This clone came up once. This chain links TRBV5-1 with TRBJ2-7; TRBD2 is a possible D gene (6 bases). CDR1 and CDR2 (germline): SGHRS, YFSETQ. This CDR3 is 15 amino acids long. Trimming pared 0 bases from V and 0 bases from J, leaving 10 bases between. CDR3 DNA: TGCGCCAGCAGCTTGGTGGCGGGGAGCTCCTACGAGCAGTACTTC. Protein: CASSLVAGSSYEQYF.

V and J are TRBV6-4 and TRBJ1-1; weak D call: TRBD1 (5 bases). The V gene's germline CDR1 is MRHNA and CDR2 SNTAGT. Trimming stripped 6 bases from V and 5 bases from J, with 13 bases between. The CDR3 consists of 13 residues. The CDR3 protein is CASRLFQGTEAFF. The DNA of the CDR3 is TGTGCCAGCAGATTGTTTCAGGGTACTGAAGCTTTCTTT.

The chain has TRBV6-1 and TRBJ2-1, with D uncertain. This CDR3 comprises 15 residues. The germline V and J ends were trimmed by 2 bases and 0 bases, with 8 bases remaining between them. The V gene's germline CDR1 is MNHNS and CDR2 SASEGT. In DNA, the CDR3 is TGTGCCAGCAGTGAACCCCGGAGCTCCTACAATGAGCAGTTCTTC. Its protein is CASSEPRSSYNEQFF.

CDR3 protein: CASRPLGVASPLHF. In DNA, the CDR3 is TGTGCCAGCAGACCTTTGGGAGTCGCTTCACCCCTCCACTTT. This chain uses TRBV27 with TRBJ1-6; no firm D call. In germline, CDR1 is MNHEY, CDR2 SMNVEV (reference sequence). V lost 6 bases and J lost 9, with 15 bases in between. The CDR3 covers 14 residues.

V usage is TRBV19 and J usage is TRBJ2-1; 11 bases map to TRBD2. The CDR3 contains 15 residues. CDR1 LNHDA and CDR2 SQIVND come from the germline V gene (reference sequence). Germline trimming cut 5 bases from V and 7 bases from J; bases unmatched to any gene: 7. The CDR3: CASSPGLAVSNEQFF. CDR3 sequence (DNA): TGTGCCAGTAGTCCGGGACTAGCGGTCTCGAATGAGCAGTTCTTC.

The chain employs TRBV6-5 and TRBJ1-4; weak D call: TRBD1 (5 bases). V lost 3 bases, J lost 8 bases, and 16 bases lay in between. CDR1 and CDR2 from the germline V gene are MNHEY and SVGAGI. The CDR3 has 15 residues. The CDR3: CASSYRGGNGEKLFF. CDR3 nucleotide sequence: TGTGCCAGCAGTTATCGGGGGGGAAACGGAGAAAAACTGTTTTTT.

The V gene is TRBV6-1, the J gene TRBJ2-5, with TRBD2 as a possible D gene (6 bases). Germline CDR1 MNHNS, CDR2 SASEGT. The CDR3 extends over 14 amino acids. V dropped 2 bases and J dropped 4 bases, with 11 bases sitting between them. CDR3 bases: TGTGCCAGCAGTGAAAAACTAGCTCGAGAGACCCAGTACTTC. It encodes CASSEKLARETQYF.

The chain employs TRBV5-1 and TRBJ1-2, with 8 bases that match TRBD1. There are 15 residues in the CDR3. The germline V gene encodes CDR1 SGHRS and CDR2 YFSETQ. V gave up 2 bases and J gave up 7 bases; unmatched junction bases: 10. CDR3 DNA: TGCGCCAGCAGCTTACAGGGGGACGTCATGGGTGGCTACACCTTC. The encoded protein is CASSLQGDVMGGYTF.

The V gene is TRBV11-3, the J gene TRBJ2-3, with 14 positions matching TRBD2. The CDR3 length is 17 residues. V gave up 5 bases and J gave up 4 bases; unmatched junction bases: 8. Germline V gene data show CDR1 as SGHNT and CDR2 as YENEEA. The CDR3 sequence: CASSPGTSGRKADTQYF. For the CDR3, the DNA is TGTGCCAGCAGCCCCGGGACTAGCGGGAGAAAAGCAGATACGCAGTATTTT. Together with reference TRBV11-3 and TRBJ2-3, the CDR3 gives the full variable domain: EAGVVQSPRYKIIEKKQPVAFWCNPISGHNTLYWYLQNLGQGPELLIRYENEEAVDDSQLPKDRFSAERLKGVDSTLKIQPAELGDSAVYLCASSPGTSGRKADTQYFGPGTRLTVL.

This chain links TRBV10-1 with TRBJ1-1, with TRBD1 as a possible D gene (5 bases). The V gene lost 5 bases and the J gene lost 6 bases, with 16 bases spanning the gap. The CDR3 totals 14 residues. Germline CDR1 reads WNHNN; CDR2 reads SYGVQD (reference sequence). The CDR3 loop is CASSPRTGGAEAFF. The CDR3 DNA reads TGCGCCAGCAGTCCTAGAACAGGAGGGGCTGAAGCTTTCTTT.

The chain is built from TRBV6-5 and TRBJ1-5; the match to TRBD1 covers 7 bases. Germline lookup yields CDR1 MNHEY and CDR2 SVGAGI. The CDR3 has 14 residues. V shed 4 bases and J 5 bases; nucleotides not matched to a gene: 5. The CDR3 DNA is TGTGCCAGCAGTTTCAGACAGGGTGATCAGCCCCAGCATTTT. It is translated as CASSFRQGDQPQHF.

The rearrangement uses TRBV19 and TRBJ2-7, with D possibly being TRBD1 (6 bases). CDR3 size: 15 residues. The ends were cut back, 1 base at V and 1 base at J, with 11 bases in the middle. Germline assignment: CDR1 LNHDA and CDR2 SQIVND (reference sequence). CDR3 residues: CASSIGGHLSYEQYF. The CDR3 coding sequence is TGTGCCAGTAGTATAGGGGGGCATCTGTCCTACGAGCAGTACTTC.

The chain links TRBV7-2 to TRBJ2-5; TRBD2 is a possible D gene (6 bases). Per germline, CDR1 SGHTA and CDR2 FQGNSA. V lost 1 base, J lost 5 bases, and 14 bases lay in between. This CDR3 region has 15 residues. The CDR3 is CASSLDGGSYETQYF. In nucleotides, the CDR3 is TGTGCCAGCAGCTTAGATGGGGGGAGCTATGAGACCCAGTACTTC.

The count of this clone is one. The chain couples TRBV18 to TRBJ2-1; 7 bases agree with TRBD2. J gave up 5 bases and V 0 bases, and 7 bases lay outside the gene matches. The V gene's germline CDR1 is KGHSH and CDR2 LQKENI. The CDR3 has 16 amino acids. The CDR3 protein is CASSPPSGGLHNEQFF. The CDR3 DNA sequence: TGTGCCAGCTCACCACCGTCGGGGGGACTCCACAATGAGCAGTTCTTC.

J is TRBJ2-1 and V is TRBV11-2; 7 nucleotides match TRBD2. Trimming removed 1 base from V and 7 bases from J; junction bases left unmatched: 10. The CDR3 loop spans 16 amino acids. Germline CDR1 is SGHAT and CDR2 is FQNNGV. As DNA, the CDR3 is TGTGCCAGCAGCTTAGCTCCGGGGGAGGGGAGGAATGAGCAGTTCTTC. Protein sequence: CASSLAPGEGRNEQFF.

CDR3 in DNA: TGTGCCAGCAGTGCTACAGGGGGGTCTTACGAGCAGTACTTC. Translating gives CASSATGGSYEQYF. This chain connects TRBV2 to TRBJ2-7; TRBD1 aligns across 8 bases. This CDR3 contains 14 residues. Trimming took 4 bases from V and 4 from J; bases not matched to a gene: 6. CDR1 SNHLY and CDR2 FYNNEI come from the germline V gene.

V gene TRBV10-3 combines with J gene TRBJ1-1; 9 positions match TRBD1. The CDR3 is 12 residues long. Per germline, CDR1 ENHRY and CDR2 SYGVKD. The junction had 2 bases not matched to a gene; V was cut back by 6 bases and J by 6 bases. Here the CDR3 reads CAIRWTGAEAFF. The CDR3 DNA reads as TGTGCCATCAGATGGACAGGGGCTGAAGCTTTCTTT.

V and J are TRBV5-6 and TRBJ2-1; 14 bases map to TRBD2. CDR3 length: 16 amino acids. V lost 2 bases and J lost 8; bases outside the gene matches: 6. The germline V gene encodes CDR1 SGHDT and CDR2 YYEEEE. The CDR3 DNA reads TGTGCCAGCAGCTTCGGGACTAGCGGGAGAGTCGATGAGCAGTTCTTC. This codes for CASSFGTSGRVDEQFF. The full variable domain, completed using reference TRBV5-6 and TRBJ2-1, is DAGVTQSPTHLIKTRGQQVTLRCSPKSGHDTVSWYQQALGQGPQFIFQYYEEEERQRGNFPDRFSGHQFPNYSSELNVNALLLGDSALYLCASSFGTSGRVDEQFFGPGTRLTVL.